This entry describes one T cell receptor (beta chain). This clone was counted a single time. Its antigen remains undetermined. Base-call qualities are not available, and no considerably larger clone is one nucleotide away. To prepare the library, the immunoSEQ multiplex PCR assay was applied. DNA from the cultured, isolated CD4+ T cells was subjected to TCR beta CDR3 sequencing. On the study's bioinformatics: The analysis removed non-productive TCR sequences, trimmed reads to the CDR3 region, and retained only CDR3s that were 7 or more amino acids long. The MANAFEST web app was used to identify antigen-specific clonotypes by comparing expansion in peptide wells with expansion in reference cultures. To count as positive, a clone had to show expansion at FDR<0.05 compared with the reference and with all other wells, an odds ratio above 5, and a frequency above 0.1% in two replicate wells. A clonotype was called cross-reactive if it was significantly expanded both in SARS-CoV-2 spike wells and in at least one common cold coronavirus spike condition. CDR3 similarity was assessed by Levenshtein distance using the stringdist R package, and unrooted trees were constructed with ape in R 3.6.1. As stored in TCRdb, this immuneACCESS dataset retains in-frame rearrangements with V and J assigned. A fraction of the clones does not appear; measured against another copy, unresolved V genes explain less than half of the discrepancy, and the remainder lacks a known reason. That table is the source of V, J and clone size, and D and trimming were worked out from the DNA. The sample yields around 32,000 clones; approximately 72% were counted once. The ten top clones hold approximately 12% of the sample.

This entry belongs to a study of vaccination effects on CD4 cells after COVID-19 (dated by TCRdb to the early 2020s). Describing the broader study: Post-vaccine samples across the study were collected a median of 72 days after the second dose, with a range of 14 to 241. Altogether, around eleven COVID-19 convalescent patients and a few SARS-CoV-2-naive healthy vaccine recipients made up the full study. SARS-CoV-2 spike-specific CD4+ TCR repertoires were compared before and after mRNA vaccination in COVID-19 convalescent patients and in infection-naive vaccine recipients. The Oncomine TCR Beta short-read assay on an Illumina iSeq 100 was used to sequence cultures from other donors in the study. Broader findings and caveats from the paper: Among healthy vaccine recipients, nearly all vaccine-induced clones were SARS-CoV-2 mono-reactive, and only 1 of 255 was cross-reactive with common cold coronaviruses. The study was limited by a small number of convalescent patients, and early post-infection timepoints were lacking. At late post-vaccination timepoints, both infection-induced and vaccine-induced clones showed marked clonal contraction, consistent with waning T cell responses.

In the ViraFEST assay, PBMC were stimulated with viral peptide pools, and antigen-specific CD4+ T cell clonotypes were then identified by expansion using TCR sequencing. After approximately 11 days of culture, CD4+ T cells were isolated with the EasySep CD4+ T cell isolation kit. Each participant got two doses of an mRNA SARS-CoV-2 vaccine, either BNT162b2 or mRNA-1273. None of the healthy vaccine recipients had a prior SARS-CoV-2 infection, which was confirmed by nucleocapsid antibody tests that came back negative both before and after vaccination. A few million PBMC per well were cultured with about 9 ug/ml peptides in IMDM containing roughly 5% human AB serum, 8.5 to 10 IU/ml IL-2 and gentamicin. Half of the culture medium was replaced with fresh IL-2-containing medium on days 3 and 7. Unless otherwise noted, each peptide stimulation condition was cultured in triplicate wells. PBMC were separated from whole blood using Ficoll-Paque Plus gradient centrifugation and were then either cryopreserved at -140C or used fresh. Overlapping peptide pools spanned the spike proteins of SARS-CoV-2 and the common cold coronaviruses HCoV-NL63, HCoV-OC43 and HCoV-229E. The QIAamp micro DNA kit was used to extract genomic DNA from the cultured CD4+ T cells.

This receptor was identified in a human donor who received a COVID-19 vaccine. The sample consisted of CD4+ T cells from PBMCs cultured with HCoV-229E spike peptides, taken after COVID-19 vaccination. The meaning of the sample's cell subset or site label: HCoV-229E spike overlapping peptide pool stimulation.

The DNA is TGCGCCAGCAGCCAAGGCGGAGGGGGGATCTATGGCTACACCTTC. This gives the protein CASSQGGGGIYGYTF. The sequence is built from TRBV4-1 and TRBJ1-2; 6 matching bases give a weak D call of TRBD1. The CDR3 measures 15 amino acids from cysteine to phenylalanine. The entry retains the CDR3 DNA only, 45 bases that are in frame from base 1. V is shortened by 1 base, J by 4 bases, and the region joining them spans 13 bases. Reading the germline V gene gives CDR1 MGHRA and CDR2 YSYEKL.